This is a list of T cell receptor beta chains from one sample in a study of post-analysis software for immune sequencing data. TCRdb passed the PCR reads through MiXCR, listing each CDR3 protein once. The sample has hundreds of thousands of distinct CDR3 sequences, over 30% seen once. The source material was blood. Every receptor here comes from a girl aged 2-10 years with multiple sclerosis. CDR3s include the opening cysteine and the closing phenylalanine or tryptophan. Each record gives: D gene, V gene, J gene, clone size, CDR3 DNA, CDR3 protein. The D gene is left open where the match is weak. Clone size is stated in some rows and not others, as once, few, many or a class when expanded.

>NA|TRBV18|TRBJ1-1|NA
TGTGCCAGCTCACCAATTTTAATACAGGGCCGGGGCACTGAAGCTTTCTTT
CASSPILIQGRGTEAFF
>NA|TRBV6-1|TRBJ2-7|NA
TGTGCCAGCAGTGTAACGGGCTTTCATTCCTACAATGAGCAGTACTTC
CASSVTGFHSYNEQYF
>TRBD1|TRBV4-1|TRBJ2-1|few
TGCGCCAGCAGCCATATGACAGGGGGCTCCTACAATGAGCAGTTCTTC
CASSHMTGGSYNEQFF
>NA|TRBV5-6|TRBJ1-6|many
TGTGCCAGCAGCCCCGACAGTAATTCACCCCTCCACTTT
CASSPDSNSPLHF
>NA|TRBV13|TRBJ2-1|NA
TGTGCCAGCACTCCAGTAGCGGATGGCGCCTACAATGAGCAGTTCTTC
CASTPVADGAYNEQFF
>TRBD2|TRBV28|TRBJ2-7|few
TGTGCCAGCAGATTAGCGGGAGTTACGATAGACGAGCAGTACTTC
CASRLAGVTIDEQYF
>NA|TRBV5-8|TRBJ1-5|NA
TGTGCCAGCAGCTCGCCGACAGGCCAGTATCAGCCCCAGCATTTT
CASSSPTGQYQPQHF
>NA|TRBV28|TRBJ2-7|NA
TGTGCCAGCAGTCCGGGAAGCTATAAGCCCTACGGGCAGTACTTC
CASSPGSYKPYGQYF
>TRBD2|TRBV20-1|TRBJ2-1|NA
TGCAGTGCTAGAGTAGGGCTAGCGGCGACTGGTGAGCAGTTCTTC
CSARVGLAATGEQFF
>NA|TRBV20-1|TRBJ2-3|NA
TGCAGTGCCGGAGGCGGGAAACAGATAACAGATACGCAGTATTTT
CSAGGGKQITDTQYF
>NA|TRBV2|TRBJ2-3|NA
TGTGCCAGCAGACAGGGATCTGTTACGCAGTATTTT
CASRQGSVTQYF
>NA|TRBV7-2|TRBJ1-2|few
TGTGCCAGCAGCTTCACGGGACACCCCAACGAGAACTATGGCTACACCTTC
CASSFTGHPNENYGYTF
>TRBD2|TRBV6-5|TRBJ2-5|NA
TGTGCCAGCAGTTACGGATATGGGGCGGGAGGTATACAAGAGACCCAGTACTTC
CASSYGYGAGGIQETQYF
>NA|TRBV28|TRBJ1-6|NA
TGTGCCAGCAGGTGGGGGGGACGGGGTAATTCACCCCTCCACTTT
CASRWGGRGNSPLHF
>TRBD2|TRBV25-1|TRBJ2-1|NA
TGTGCCAGCACCAGACTAGCGGATTCCTACAATGAGCAGTTCTTC
CASTRLADSYNEQFF
>NA|TRBV20-1|TRBJ2-5|many
TGCAGTGCTAGTAGGGGGACCCAGTACTTC
CSASRGTQYF
>NA|TRBV28|TRBJ2-3|NA
TGTGCCAGCAGAGGTAGCGGAACAGATACGCAGTATTTT
CASRGSGTDTQYF
>NA|TRBV11-1|TRBJ2-1|NA
TGTGCCAGCAGCTTAAATGAAGACAATGAGCAGTTCTTC
CASSLNEDNEQFF
>NA|TRBV28|TRBJ2-3|NA
TGTGCCAGCAGTCCCAGACTGGGGACAGATACGCAGTATTTT
CASSPRLGTDTQYF
>NA|TRBV10-3|TRBJ2-6|NA
TGTGCCATCAGTGAGGTTGGAGGGGCTGGGGCCAACGTCCTGACTTTC
CAISEVGGAGANVLTF
>NA|TRBV29-1|TRBJ2-5|few
TGCAGCGCGGCGGCTCCCCAAGAGACCCAGTACTTC
CSAAAPQETQYF
>NA|TRBV27|TRBJ2-1|few
TGTGCCAGCAGTGAGCTGGCAGACTACAATGAGCAGTTCTTC
CASSELADYNEQFF
>TRBD1|TRBV20-1|TRBJ2-7|few
TGCAGTGCTAGAGATGACAGGGGATTCGGCGAGCAGTACTTC
CSARDDRGFGEQYF
>TRBD1|TRBV29-1|TRBJ1-2|few
TGCAGCGTTGAAGGAGGGGGCGGCGGCTACACCTTC
CSVEGGGGGYTF
>TRBD2|TRBV28|TRBJ2-7|few
TGTGCTAGCGGGAGTTCCCACGAGCAGTACTTC
CASGSSHEQYF
>NA|TRBV5-1|TRBJ2-1|NA
TGCGCCAGCAGCTTTCCCCGGACCGGCTTCTCCTACAATGAGCAGTTCTTC
CASSFPRTGFSYNEQFF
>NA|TRBV20-1|TRBJ1-2|NA
TGCAGTGCTAGACATGGGGGTCTATCGGGTAACTATGGCTACACCTTC
CSARHGGLSGNYGYTF
>NA|TRBV5-6|TRBJ1-1|few
TGTGCCAGCACCAGAAGAACGACAGGAAAGAACACTGAAGCTTTCTTT
CASTRRTTGKNTEAFF
>TRBD1|TRBV20-1|TRBJ2-5|NA
TGCAGTGCTAGGACCGGGACAGGCAAGAGGGAGCAGTACTTC
CSARTGTGKREQYF
>TRBD2|TRBV10-3|TRBJ2-7|few
TGTGCCATCAGGGGGACTAGCGGGGGGGAGCAGTACTTC
CAIRGTSGGEQYF
>NA|TRBV7-2|TRBJ2-1|NA
TGTGCCAGCAGCTTCTATAACAATGAGCAGTTCTTC
CASSFYNNEQFF
>NA|TRBV7-9|TRBJ2-2|once
TGTGCCAGCAGATCGGGGGTGGGCCAGAACACCGGGGAGCTGTTTTTT
CASRSGVGQNTGELFF
>NA|TRBV7-9|TRBJ2-1|NA
TGTGCCAGCAGCTTAGAACAGTCCTACAATGAGCAGTTCTTC
CASSLEQSYNEQFF
>NA|TRBV29-1|TRBJ1-1|NA
TGCAGCGTTGCCGAACAGGGTATGGGCACTGAAGCTTTCTTT
CSVAEQGMGTEAFF
>TRBD2|TRBV12-3/TRBV12-4|TRBJ2-1|NA
TGTGCCAGCAGTACCGGGACTAGTAGGGGCAATGAGCAGTTCTTC
CASSTGTSRGNEQFF
>TRBD1|TRBV12-5|TRBJ2-3|NA
TGTGCTAGTGGTTTGGTACTAACAGGGGGGAGCACAGATACGCAGTATTTT
CASGLVLTGGSTDTQYF
>TRBD2|TRBV11-2|TRBJ2-1|NA
TGTGCCAGCAGAACGTTAGCGGGACCTCGCTACAATGAGCAGTTCTTC
CASRTLAGPRYNEQFF
>NA|TRBV4-2|TRBJ2-5|NA
TGTGCCAGCAGCCAATGGGCGGGAAGGAACAATGAGCAGTACTTC
CASSQWAGRNNEQYF
>NA|TRBV20-1|TRBJ2-1|NA
TGCAGTGCTATAGAAAATGAGCAGTTCTTC
CSAIENEQFF
>NA|TRBV29-1|TRBJ2-1|NA
TGCAGCGTCTCCCCCTCACAGGGAAATGAGCAGTTCTTC
CSVSPSQGNEQFF